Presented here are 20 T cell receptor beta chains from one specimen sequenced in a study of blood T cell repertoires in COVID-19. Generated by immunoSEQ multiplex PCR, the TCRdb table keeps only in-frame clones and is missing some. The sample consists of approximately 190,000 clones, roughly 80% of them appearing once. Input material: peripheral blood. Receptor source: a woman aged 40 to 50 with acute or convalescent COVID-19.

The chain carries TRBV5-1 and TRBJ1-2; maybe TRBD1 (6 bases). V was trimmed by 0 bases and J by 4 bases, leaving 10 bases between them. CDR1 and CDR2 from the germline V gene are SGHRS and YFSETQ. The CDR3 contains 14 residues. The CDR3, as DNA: TGCGCCAGCAGCTTGGGGGGGCAGAGCTATGGCTACACCTTC. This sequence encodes CASSLGGQSYGYTF.

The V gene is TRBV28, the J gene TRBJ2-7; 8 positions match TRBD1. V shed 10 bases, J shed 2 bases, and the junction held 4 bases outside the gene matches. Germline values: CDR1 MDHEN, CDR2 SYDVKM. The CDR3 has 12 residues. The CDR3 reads CATGQGPYEQYF. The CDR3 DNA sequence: TGTGCCACCGGACAGGGACCCTACGAGCAGTACTTC.

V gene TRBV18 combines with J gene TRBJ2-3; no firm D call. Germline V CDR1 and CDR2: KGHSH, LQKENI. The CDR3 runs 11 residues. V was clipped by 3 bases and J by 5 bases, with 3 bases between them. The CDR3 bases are TGTGCCAGCTCACCCAAAGATACGCAGTATTTT. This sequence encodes CASSPKDTQYF.

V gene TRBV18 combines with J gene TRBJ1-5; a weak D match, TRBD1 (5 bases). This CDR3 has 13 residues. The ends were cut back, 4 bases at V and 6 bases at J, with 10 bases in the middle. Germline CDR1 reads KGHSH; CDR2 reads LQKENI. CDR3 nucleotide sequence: TGTGCCAGCTCACGGGCAGGGCCTCAGCCCCAGCATTTT. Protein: CASSRAGPQPQHF.

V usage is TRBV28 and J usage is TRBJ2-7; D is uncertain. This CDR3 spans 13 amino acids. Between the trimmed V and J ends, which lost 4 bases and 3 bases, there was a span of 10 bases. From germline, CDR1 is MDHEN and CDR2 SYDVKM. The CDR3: CASSSRLGYEQYF. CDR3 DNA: TGTGCCAGCAGTTCCAGACTGGGCTACGAGCAGTACTTC.

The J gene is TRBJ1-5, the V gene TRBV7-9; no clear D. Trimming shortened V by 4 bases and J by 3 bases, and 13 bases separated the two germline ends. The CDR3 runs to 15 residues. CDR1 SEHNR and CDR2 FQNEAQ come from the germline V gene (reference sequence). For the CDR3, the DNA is TGTGCCAGCAGCTCCGACCAACAGTACAATCAGCCCCAGCATTTT. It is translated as CASSSDQQYNQPQHF.

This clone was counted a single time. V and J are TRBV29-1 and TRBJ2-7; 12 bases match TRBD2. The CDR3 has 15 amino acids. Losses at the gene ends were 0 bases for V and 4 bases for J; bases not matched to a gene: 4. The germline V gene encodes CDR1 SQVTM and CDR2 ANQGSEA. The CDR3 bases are TGCAGCGTTGAAGATCGACTAGCGGGAGCGTACGAGCAGTACTTC. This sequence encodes CSVEDRLAGAYEQYF.

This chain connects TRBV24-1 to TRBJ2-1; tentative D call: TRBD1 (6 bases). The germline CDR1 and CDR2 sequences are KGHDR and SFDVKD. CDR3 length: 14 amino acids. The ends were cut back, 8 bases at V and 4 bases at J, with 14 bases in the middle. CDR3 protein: CATTQGPSYNEQFF. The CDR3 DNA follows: TGTGCCACCACTCAGGGGCCCAGTTACAATGAGCAGTTCTTC.

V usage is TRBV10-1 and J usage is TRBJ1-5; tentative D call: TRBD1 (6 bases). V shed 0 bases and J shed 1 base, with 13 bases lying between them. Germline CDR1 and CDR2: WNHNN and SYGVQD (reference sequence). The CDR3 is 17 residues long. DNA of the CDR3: TGCGCCAGCAGTGAGTCAAGGGGGGGAGGAAGCAATCAGCCCCAGCATTTT. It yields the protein CASSESRGGGSNQPQHF.

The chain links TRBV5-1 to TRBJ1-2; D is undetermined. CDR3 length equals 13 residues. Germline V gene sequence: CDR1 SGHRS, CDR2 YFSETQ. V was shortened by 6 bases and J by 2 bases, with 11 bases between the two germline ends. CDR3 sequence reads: CASKQAWNYGYTF. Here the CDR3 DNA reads TGCGCCAGCAAGCAGGCGTGGAACTATGGCTACACCTTC.

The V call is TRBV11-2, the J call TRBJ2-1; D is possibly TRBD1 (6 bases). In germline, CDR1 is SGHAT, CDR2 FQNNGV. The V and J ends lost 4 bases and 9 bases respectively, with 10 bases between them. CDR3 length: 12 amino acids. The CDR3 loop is CASSWTVFEQFF. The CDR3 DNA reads TGTGCCAGCAGCTGGACAGTATTTGAGCAGTTCTTC. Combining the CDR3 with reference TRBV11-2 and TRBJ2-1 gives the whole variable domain EAGVAQSPRYKIIEKRQSVAFWCNPISGHATLYWYQQILGQGPKLLIQFQNNGVVDDSQLPKDRFSAERLKGVDSTLKIQPAKLEDSAVYLCASSWTVFEQFFGPGTRLTVL.

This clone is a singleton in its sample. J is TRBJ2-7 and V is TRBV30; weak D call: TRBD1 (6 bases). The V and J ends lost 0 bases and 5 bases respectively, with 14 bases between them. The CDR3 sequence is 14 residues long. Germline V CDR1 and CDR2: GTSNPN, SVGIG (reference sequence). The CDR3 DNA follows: TGTGCCTGGAGTGTGGGGGCAGGGAAAGACGAGCAGTACTTC. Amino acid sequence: CAWSVGAGKDEQYF.

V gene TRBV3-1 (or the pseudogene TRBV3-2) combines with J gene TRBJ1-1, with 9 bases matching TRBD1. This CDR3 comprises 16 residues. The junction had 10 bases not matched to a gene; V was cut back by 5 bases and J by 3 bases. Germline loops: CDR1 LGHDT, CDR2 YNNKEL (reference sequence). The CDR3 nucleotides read TGTGCCAGCAGCAATACTAGGACAGGGGCCCACACTGAAGCTTTCTTT. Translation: CASSNTRTGAHTEAFF.

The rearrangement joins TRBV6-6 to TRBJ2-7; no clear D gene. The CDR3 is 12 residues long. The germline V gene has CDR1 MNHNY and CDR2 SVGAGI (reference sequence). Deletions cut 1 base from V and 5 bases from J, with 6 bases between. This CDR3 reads CASSYLAHEQYF. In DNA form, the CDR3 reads TGTGCCAGCAGTTACTTGGCCCACGAGCAGTACTTC.

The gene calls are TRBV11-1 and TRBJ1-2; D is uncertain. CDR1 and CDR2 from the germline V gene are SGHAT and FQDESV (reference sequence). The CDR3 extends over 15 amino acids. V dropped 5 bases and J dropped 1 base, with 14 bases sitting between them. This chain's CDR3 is CASSADLRRNYGYTF. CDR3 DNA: TGTGCCAGCAGCGCCGACCTCAGGCGTAACTATGGCTACACCTTC.

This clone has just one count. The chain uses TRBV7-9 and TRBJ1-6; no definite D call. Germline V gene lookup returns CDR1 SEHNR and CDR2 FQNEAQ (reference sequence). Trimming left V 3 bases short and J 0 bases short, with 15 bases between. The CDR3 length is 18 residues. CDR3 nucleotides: TGTGCCAGCAGCTTCGAATCCCCTAGGAGCTCCTATAATTCACCCCTCCACTTT. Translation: CASSFESPRSSYNSPLHF.

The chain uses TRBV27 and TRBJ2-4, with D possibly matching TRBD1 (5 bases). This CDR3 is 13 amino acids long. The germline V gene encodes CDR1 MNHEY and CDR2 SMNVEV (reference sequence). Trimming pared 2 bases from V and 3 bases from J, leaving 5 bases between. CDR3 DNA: TGTGCCAGCAGTTTAACAGGCAAAAACATTCAGTACTTC. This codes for CASSLTGKNIQYF.

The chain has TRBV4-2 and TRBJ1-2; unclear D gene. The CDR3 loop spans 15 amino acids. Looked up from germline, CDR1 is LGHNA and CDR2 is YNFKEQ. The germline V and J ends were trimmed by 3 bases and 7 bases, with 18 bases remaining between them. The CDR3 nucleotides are TGTGCCAGCAGCCAGACTGTTAGGGAGGCTGGTGGCTACACCTTC. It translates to CASSQTVREAGGYTF.

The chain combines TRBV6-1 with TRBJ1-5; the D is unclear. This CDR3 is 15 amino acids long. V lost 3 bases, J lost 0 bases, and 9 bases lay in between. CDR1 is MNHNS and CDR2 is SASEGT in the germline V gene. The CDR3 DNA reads TGTGCCAGCAGTGATCGGTTTTATAGCAATCAGCCCCAGCATTTT. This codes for CASSDRFYSNQPQHF.

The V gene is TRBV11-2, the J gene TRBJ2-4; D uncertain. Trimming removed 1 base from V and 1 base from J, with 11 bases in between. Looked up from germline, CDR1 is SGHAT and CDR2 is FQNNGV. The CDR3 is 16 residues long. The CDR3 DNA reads TGTGCCAGCAGCTTAGGCGCCTCCGGGGCCAAAAACATTCAGTACTTC. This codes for CASSLGASGAKNIQYF. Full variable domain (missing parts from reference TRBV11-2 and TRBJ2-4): EAGVAQSPRYKIIEKRQSVAFWCNPISGHATLYWYQQILGQGPKLLIQFQNNGVVDDSQLPKDRFSAERLKGVDSTLKIQPAKLEDSAVYLCASSLGASGAKNIQYFGAGTRLSVL.